This paragraph covers one T cell receptor (beta chain) sequence. This clonotype was recorded at least ten times. Which antigen it targets is not known. There are no base qualities to consult, and no much larger clone falls within one base. The data stem from a study of blood T cells in healthy people across ages (dated by TCRdb to the mid-2010s). General notes on the study: In model experiments, roughly one uniquely barcoded TCR beta cDNA molecule per two T cells was captured by template switching. The study analyzed two additional independent replicas of 1 million unique cDNA reads from the same blood draw for two donors, one aged 18 to 29 and one aged 80 or older. To avoid experimental bias, donors of different ages were distributed randomly across sequencing lanes. Donors were grouped into four age groups: young (average about 15 years), middle-aged (39), aged (around 60) and long-lived (roughly 80). To track age-related changes in TCR beta repertoire diversity, the study relied on deep sequencing normalized with unique cDNA molecular identifiers. Overall study outcomes, separate from this receptor: As age increased, observed TCR beta diversity per million T cells dropped in a roughly linear way, and a significant reduction was already evident by age 40. There was a strong correlation between observed TCR beta diversity and the percentage of naive T cells measured by flow cytometry. Total diversity estimates from one million sequenced T cells were considered lower bounds and underestimates. Donor CMV infection status was unknown, potentially confounding age-related changes in expanded clonotypes. Because profiling used bulk unsorted PBMCs, naive and antigen-experienced compartments could not be compared conclusively. The long-lived group showed more naive CD4+ T cells, fewer expanded clones and increased TCR diversity than the aged group, suggesting age selection.

The 35 to 40 donors, aged 6 to 90 years, were systemically healthy Caucasian individuals from Russia. About 10 milliliters of peripheral blood were collected from each donor into EDTA-treated Vacutainer tubes. Ficoll-Paque density-gradient centrifugation was used to isolate PBMCs, with at least 7 million per sample. Trizol reagent was used to extract total RNA from PBMCs, with at least 6 micrograms per sample. For every donor, flow cytometry on a PBMC aliquot measured the percentage of naive CD45RAhigh/CD27high T cells. Receptor libraries were prepared by 5' RACE. The sequencing machine was an Illumina HiSeq 2500. A second PCR of about 7 to 12 cycles was performed with a sample-barcoded 5' primer and a J-beta primer mix. Each TCR beta cDNA molecule received a unique molecular identifier from a template-switch 5' adaptor carrying 12 random nucleotides. Each sample yielded at least 3 million CDR3-containing paired-end reads. First-strand cDNA was synthesized from all RNA with the Mint cDNA synthesis kit, primed by a TRBC-specific oligonucleotide. All cDNA was treated with uracil-DNA glycosylase and then went through a first 18-cycle PCR with the universal primers M1SS and BC2_uni_R. Per the source publication's procedure: Normalization of each sample was performed by random selection of 1 million high-quality reads, each carrying a distinct molecular identifier. Reads sharing molecular identifiers were discarded rather than binned into consensus sequences. CDR3 identification, clonotype clustering and error correction used MiTCR with a Q25 quality threshold and the strictest error-elimination algorithm. A nonparametric unseen species model with Euler transformation was used to estimate a lower bound on total TCR beta diversity. TCRdb passed the public sequencing reads through fastp at Q25 and MiXCR, retaining productive beta sequences. Rows matching on CDR3 protein sequence are summarized as one entry with the most common DNA and genes. V and J calls and clone size were set by TCRdb, not the authors. The sample table records over 600,000 distinct CDR3 sequences; around half of these occur just once. The ten largest clonotypes hold 15% to 20% of the sample.

The receptor comes from an elderly man in good health. Sequenced material: blood.

CDR3 region: CSARDSHSPLHF. DNA sequence: TGCAGTGCTAGAGATTCGCACTCACCCCTCCACTTT. The chain joins TRBV20-1 to TRBJ1-6, with the identity of the D gene unclear. Deletion took 0 bases off V and 10 bases off J, with a span of 7 bases between the germline ends. The CDR3, cysteine through phenylalanine, is 12 amino acids long. Only CDR3 DNA is held: 36 bases, read in frame from base 1. As encoded in the germline V gene (reference sequence), CDR1 is DFQATT while CDR2 is SNEGSKA.